This T cell receptor (beta chain) was captured by sequencing in a study of blood T cell dynamics during melanoma immunotherapy. Regarding time point: pre-treatment baseline. Each bulk PBMC sample had roughly 400 ng DNA loaded. The data were produced by immunoSEQ multiplex PCR, yet TCRdb's version contains in-frame clones alone and is incomplete. The sample has about 8,500 clones, over 65% seen once; the top ten hold under 1.5%. This CDR3 contains 14 residues. Per germline, CDR1 SEHNR and CDR2 FQNEAQ (reference sequence). The V and J ends lost 5 bases and 0 bases, in that order; junction bases with no gene match: 4. Regarding the study as a whole: PBMC repertoires of eventual disease-control patients split at W3 into clonality or diversity gains.

To note about this clone: Its antigen is unknown.

The source of this sequence is a human donor with melanoma. Sequencing used blood, obtained from a patient treated with checkpoint blockade. The chain recombines TRBV7-9 with TRBJ2-7; 7 bases agree with TRBD2. The CDR3 bases are TGTGCCAGCAGCCGCGGGGGATCCTCCTACGAGCAGTACTTC. It yields the protein CASSRGGSSYEQYF. The full variable domain, rest sourced from reference TRBV7-9 and TRBJ2-7, is DTGVSQNPRHKITKRGQNVTFRCDPISEHNRLYWYRQTLGQGPEFLTYFQNEAQLEKSRLLSDRFSAERPKGSFSTLEIQRTEQGDSAMYLCASSRGGSSYEQYFGPGTRLTVT.